The rows below give T cell receptor beta chains drawn from one sample of a study of shared clonotypes between healthy human individuals. Only in-frame clones appear in the TCRdb table, and some are missing; sequencing was by immunoSEQ multiplex PCR. The sample shows about 450,000 clones, 70% to 85% of them seen only once. The material sequenced was PBMCs. These receptors were collected from a woman aged 40 to 50 in good health. Some clones in this sample may be carry-over from other donors' samples. Each CDR3 is given with its conserved first and last residue. D genes are given only for firm matches. Part of the rows lack a size; the others show once, few, many or a class for expanded clones.

j_call: TRBJ2-1
d_call: NA
clone_size: NA
v_call: TRBV29-1
cdr3_aa: CSVGPNEQFF
cdr3_nt: TGCAGCGTCGGACCAAATGAGCAGTTCTTC

j_call: TRBJ2-3
d_call: NA
clone_size: many
v_call: TRBV19
cdr3_aa: CASSPTPGRGTDTQYF
cdr3_nt: TGTGCCAGTAGCCCAACCCCGGGACGGGGCACAGATACGCAGTATTTT

j_call: TRBJ1-2
d_call: NA
clone_size: few
v_call: TRBV29-1
cdr3_aa: CSTKGVVYGYTF
cdr3_nt: TGCAGCACTAAGGGGGTCGTCTATGGCTACACCTTC

j_call: TRBJ1-5
d_call: NA
clone_size: few
v_call: TRBV27
cdr3_aa: CASGLNQPQHF
cdr3_nt: TGTGCCAGCGGCCTCAATCAGCCCCAGCATTTT

j_call: TRBJ2-3
d_call: NA
clone_size: many
v_call: TRBV7-2
cdr3_aa: CASSTRTDTQYF
cdr3_nt: TGTGCCAGCAGTACCCGCACAGATACGCAGTATTTT

j_call: TRBJ2-7
d_call: NA
clone_size: NA
v_call: TRBV27
cdr3_aa: CASSLGTPYEQYF
cdr3_nt: TGTGCCAGCAGCTTAGGGACTCCCTACGAGCAGTACTTC

j_call: TRBJ1-3
d_call: TRBD1
clone_size: NA
v_call: TRBV7-9
cdr3_aa: CASSWDRPFQSGNTIYF
cdr3_nt: TGTGCCAGCAGCTGGGACAGGCCCTTCCAGTCTGGAAACACCATATATTTT

j_call: TRBJ1-4
d_call: NA
clone_size: NA
v_call: TRBV7-9
cdr3_aa: CASSLGQGGEKLFF
cdr3_nt: TGTGCCAGCAGCTTAGGTCAGGGCGGTGAAAAACTGTTTTTT

j_call: TRBJ2-5
d_call: TRBD2
clone_size: many
v_call: TRBV5-4
cdr3_aa: CASSLVAGGAETQYF
cdr3_nt: TGTGCCAGCAGCTTGGTAGCGGGAGGGGCGGAGACCCAGTACTTC

j_call: TRBJ2-5
d_call: NA
clone_size: NA
v_call: TRBV9
cdr3_aa: CASSVRGGSYQETQYF
cdr3_nt: TGTGCCAGCAGCGTTAGAGGGGGATCGTACCAAGAGACCCAGTACTTC

j_call: TRBJ1-5
d_call: NA
clone_size: NA
v_call: TRBV9
cdr3_aa: CASSVEPSGVAQHF
cdr3_nt: TGTGCCAGCAGCGTAGAGCCGTCGGGGGTGGCCCAGCATTTT

j_call: TRBJ2-3
d_call: TRBD2
clone_size: NA
v_call: TRBV9
cdr3_aa: CASSPRSSGSSDTQYF
cdr3_nt: TGTGCCAGCAGCCCCCGGTCTAGCGGGAGTTCAGATACGCAGTATTTT

j_call: TRBJ2-3
d_call: TRBD2
clone_size: NA
v_call: TRBV27
cdr3_aa: CASTSLRLADTDTQYF
cdr3_nt: TGTGCCAGCACCTCCCTACGACTAGCGGACACAGATACGCAGTATTTT

j_call: TRBJ1-1
d_call: NA
clone_size: NA
v_call: TRBV7-9
cdr3_aa: CASSLVGGSNTEAFF
cdr3_nt: TGTGCCAGCAGCTTAGTCGGGGGATCTAACACTGAAGCTTTCTTT

j_call: TRBJ1-5
d_call: NA
clone_size: NA
v_call: TRBV27
cdr3_aa: CASSLAGALGQPQHF
cdr3_nt: TGTGCCAGCAGTTTAGCGGGGGCGCTTGGGCAGCCCCAGCATTTT

j_call: TRBJ1-3
d_call: NA
clone_size: NA
v_call: TRBV4-2
cdr3_aa: CASSQDRVGAGNTIYF
cdr3_nt: TGTGCCAGCAGCCAAGATCGGGTAGGGGCGGGAAACACCATATATTTT

j_call: TRBJ2-5
d_call: NA
clone_size: NA
v_call: TRBV5-5
cdr3_aa: CASSDIEGETQYF
cdr3_nt: TGTGCCAGCAGCGATATAGAAGGCGAGACCCAGTACTTC

j_call: TRBJ2-3
d_call: NA
clone_size: NA
v_call: TRBV2
cdr3_aa: CASMNGGRVDTQYF
cdr3_nt: TGTGCCAGCATGAATGGGGGGAGAGTCGATACGCAGTATTTT

j_call: TRBJ2-1
d_call: TRBD2
clone_size: NA
v_call: TRBV5-1
cdr3_aa: CASSSKGTSGIGEQFF
cdr3_nt: TGCGCCAGCAGCTCGAAAGGGACTAGCGGTATCGGGGAGCAGTTCTTC

j_call: TRBJ1-2
d_call: NA
clone_size: NA
v_call: TRBV11-2
cdr3_aa: CASSELHRVGYTF
cdr3_nt: TGTGCCAGCAGCGAACTGCACAGGGTCGGCTACACCTTC

j_call: TRBJ2-5
d_call: NA
clone_size: NA
v_call: TRBV7-7
cdr3_aa: CASSPTPEGTQYF
cdr3_nt: TGTGCCAGCAGCCCTACCCCGGAGGGAACCCAGTACTTC

j_call: TRBJ1-1
d_call: NA
clone_size: NA
v_call: TRBV19
cdr3_aa: CASSAVDEAFF
cdr3_nt: TGTGCCAGTAGTGCTGTGGATGAAGCTTTCTTT

j_call: TRBJ2-4
d_call: TRBD1
clone_size: NA
v_call: TRBV5-1
cdr3_aa: CASSPSRDSQTRIQYF
cdr3_nt: TGCGCCAGCAGCCCGAGCCGGGACAGTCAAACCCGCATTCAGTACTTC

j_call: TRBJ2-2
d_call: TRBD1
clone_size: NA
v_call: TRBV7-9
cdr3_aa: CASRRQGTGELFF
cdr3_nt: TGTGCCAGCAGGAGACAGGGGACCGGGGAGCTGTTTTTT

j_call: TRBJ1-1
d_call: NA
clone_size: NA
v_call: TRBV28
cdr3_aa: CASTINRQAFF
cdr3_nt: TGTGCCAGCACCATAAACAGGCAAGCTTTCTTT

j_call: TRBJ2-2
d_call: NA
clone_size: NA
v_call: TRBV28
cdr3_aa: CASSAAGLLGRGVANTGELFF
cdr3_nt: TGTGCCAGCAGTGCTGCAGGGTTGTTGGGGAGGGGGGTCGCGAACACCGGGGAGCTGTTTTTT

j_call: TRBJ2-7
d_call: NA
clone_size: NA
v_call: TRBV30
cdr3_aa: CAWSVPNEQYF
cdr3_nt: TGTGCCTGGAGTGTTCCAAATGAGCAGTACTTC

j_call: TRBJ2-7
d_call: NA
clone_size: NA
v_call: TRBV30
cdr3_aa: CAWSLQLYRDLPFYEQYF
cdr3_nt: TGTGCCTGGAGTCTACAACTCTACCGGGATCTCCCTTTCTACGAGCAGTACTTC

j_call: TRBJ2-4
d_call: TRBD1
clone_size: NA
v_call: TRBV18
cdr3_aa: CASSQGQGRNIQYF
cdr3_nt: TGTGCCAGCTCCCAAGGACAGGGTAGAAACATTCAGTACTTC